This T cell receptor (beta chain) was profiled in a study of blood T cell repertoires in COVID-19. About the research overall: The cDNA or gDNA used as material had been derived from T cells, B-cell-depleted T cells, or PBMCs.

Trimming cost V 8 bases and J 3 bases, with 22 bases left between them. The CDR3 covers 16 residues. The germline CDR1 and CDR2 sequences are SNHLY and FYNNEI. Original analysis: Reference gene primer amplification gave estimated nucleated cell counts. TCRdb's copy holds only in-frame clones and misses some; the assay was immunoSEQ multiplex PCR. V and J calls and clone size are as listed in that table; D and trimming were resolved from the DNA. The table has hundreds of thousands of clones, roughly 89% seen once. This clone appeared a few times. Participants reported their clinical history, and cohort assignment relied on those reports.

Sequencing used PBMCs or T cells enriched from blood (not recorded which). The receptor comes from a man in his 60s who had recovered from COVID-19. V is TRBV2 and J is TRBJ2-5; D may be TRBD2 (5 bases). CDR3 amino acids: CASYGPPTKPKETQYF. CDR3 coding DNA: TGTGCCAGCTACGGACCACCGACTAAACCAAAAGAGACCCAGTACTTC.